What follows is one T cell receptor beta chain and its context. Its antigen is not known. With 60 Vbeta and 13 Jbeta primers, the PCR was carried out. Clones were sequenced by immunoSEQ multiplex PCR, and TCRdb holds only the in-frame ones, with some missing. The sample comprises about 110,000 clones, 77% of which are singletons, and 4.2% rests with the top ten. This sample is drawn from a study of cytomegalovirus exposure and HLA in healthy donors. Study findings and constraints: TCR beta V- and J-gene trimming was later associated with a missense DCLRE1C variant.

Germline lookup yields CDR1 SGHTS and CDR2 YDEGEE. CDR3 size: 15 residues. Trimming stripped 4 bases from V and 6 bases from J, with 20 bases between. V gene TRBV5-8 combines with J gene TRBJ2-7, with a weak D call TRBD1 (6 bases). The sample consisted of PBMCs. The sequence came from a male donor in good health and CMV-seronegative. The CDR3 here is CASSLGAFKPLEQYF. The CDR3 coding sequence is TGTGCCAGCAGCCTGGGGGCCTTTAAACCCCTCGAGCAGTACTTC.